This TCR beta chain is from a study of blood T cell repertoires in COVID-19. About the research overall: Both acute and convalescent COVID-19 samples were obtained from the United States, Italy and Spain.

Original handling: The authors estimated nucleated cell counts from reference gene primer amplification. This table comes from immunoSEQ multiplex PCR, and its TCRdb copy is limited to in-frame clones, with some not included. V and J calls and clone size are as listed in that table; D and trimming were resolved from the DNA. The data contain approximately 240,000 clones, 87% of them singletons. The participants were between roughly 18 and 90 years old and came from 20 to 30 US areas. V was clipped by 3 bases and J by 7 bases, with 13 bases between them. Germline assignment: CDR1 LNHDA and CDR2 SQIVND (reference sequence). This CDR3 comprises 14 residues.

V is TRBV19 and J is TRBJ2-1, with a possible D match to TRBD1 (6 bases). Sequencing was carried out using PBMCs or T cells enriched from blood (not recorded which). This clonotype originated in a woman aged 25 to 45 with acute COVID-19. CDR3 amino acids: CASSIRGPGNEQFF. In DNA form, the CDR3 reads TGTGCCAGTAGTATCAGGGGTCCAGGGAATGAGCAGTTCTTC.